The following is a T cell receptor beta chain sequence with its context. Its antigen is unidentified. The data derive from a study of shared clonotypes between healthy human individuals. Using 200 ng DNA, around 30,000 T cell genomes, the sorted-subset replicate PCRs were run. The data were produced by immunoSEQ multiplex PCR, yet TCRdb's version contains in-frame clones alone and is incomplete. The data show millions of clones, with around 95% seen just once and around 0.13% held by the top ten. Whole-study findings and limits: Non-shared clonotypes had lower generation probabilities than those shared by all four donors. The study generally estimated greater richness for naive than memory subsets.

The V gene end was trimmed by 7 bases and the J gene end by 3 bases; junction bases not matched to a gene: 2. Germline V lookup: CDR1 SNHLY, CDR2 FYNNEI. CDR3 length equals 14 residues. Sequences were obtained from naive CD4+ T cells sorted from blood. Subset noted: CD45RA+ positively selected. This receptor was obtained from a young man in good health. The chain couples TRBV2 to TRBJ2-3; 12 nucleotides align to TRBD2. The DNA for the CDR3 is TGTGCCAGCATCGGGACTAGCGGGACAGATACGCAGTATTTT. This codes for CASIGTSGTDTQYF.